The T cell receptor beta chain described here comes from a study of human T cells and chemical hapten exposure. Study summary: Sensitization involved placing 2% DPC onto a 2 cm by 2 cm region of upper inner arm skin. Small pooled library volume differences chiefly drove per-sample TCR yield variation.

Looked up from germline, CDR1 is SGHRS and CDR2 is YFSETQ. The germline V and J ends were trimmed by 5 bases and 2 bases, with 13 bases remaining between them. The CDR3 totals 14 residues. Regarding time point: patch test 1, 2 weeks after DPC sensitization. The treatment is: therapeutic diphenylcyclopropenone sensitization with weekly scalp DPC. Every patch test was put on after a blood sample was taken. Unique molecular identifiers were linked by the library to individual cDNA molecules. TCRdb called the RACE reads again in MiXCR, with one record for every CDR3 protein. The sample has some 200,000 distinct CDR3 sequences, more than 20% seen once.

This TCR was recovered from a woman aged 50 to 60 with alopecia areata. Some clones in this sample may be carry-over from other donors' samples. The specimen was whole blood, collected in connection with sensitization to the hapten diphenylcyclopropenone (DPC). This rearrangement joins TRBV5-1 to TRBJ2-5; D ambiguous. The CDR3 sequence: CASRRAGPQETQYF. For the CDR3, the DNA is TGCGCCAGCAGACGGGCAGGCCCACAAGAGACCCAGTACTTC.